This T cell receptor beta chain was identified during a study of blood T cell repertoires in COVID-19. Study context: Researchers got acute and convalescent COVID-19 samples from the United States, Italy and Spain. PBMCs, B-cell-depleted T cells, or T cells were the source of the cDNA or gDNA that made up the material.

Authors' data handling: Reference gene primer amplification in the assay estimated nucleated cell counts. TCRdb's copy holds only in-frame clones and misses some; the assay was immunoSEQ multiplex PCR. V, J and clone size reflect that table, while D and trimming were determined from the DNA. The sample contains roughly 64,000 clones, over 75% of which appear only once. CDR3 length: 14 amino acids. Germline CDR1 and CDR2: SGDLS and YYNGEE. With V trimmed by 2 bases and J by 8 bases, 6 bases remained unmatched. This clonotype originated in a woman older than 75 with active COVID-19. Sequenced sample: peripheral blood. The chain couples TRBV9 to TRBJ2-1, with 8 bases aligning to TRBD2. CDR3 region: CASSVTGGPDEQFF. The DNA of the CDR3 is TGTGCCAGCAGCGTTACGGGGGGGCCGGATGAGCAGTTCTTC.